Detailed here is one T cell receptor (beta chain). It lacks a known antigen. There are no base qualities to consult, and no much larger clone falls within one base. The CDR3 has 14 amino acids, counting the end cysteine and phenylalanine. The sequence is cut down to CDR3 DNA, 42 bases in frame from base 1. The junction shows trimming of 3 bases on V and 2 bases on J, plus 10 bases between the germline ends. CDR1 and CDR2 (SEHNR, FQNEAQ) derive from the germline V gene (reference sequence). This sample was taken from a study of T-cell reconstitution after alpha-beta-depleted transplantation in children (dated by TCRdb to the mid-2010s). Context from the whole study: Using TCR repertoire profiling, the study quantitatively followed how T-cell immune reconstitution unfolded in children after TCRalphabeta/CD19-depleted allogeneic hematopoietic cell transplantation. What the authors observed across the whole study: Apparently early alphabetaT-cell count recovery about two months after transplant reportedly relied on only several hundred rapidly expanded clones derived from non-depleted graft cells. The frequencies of hyperexpanded clones fell over the following months, and after one year, T-cell counts and TCRbeta diversity were mostly attributed to newly produced T cells. The high TCRbeta diversity at day 60 in some patients was ascribed to recipient T cells and intrathymic progenitors that had survived conditioning.

Library prep was done by PCR. The listed sequencing device is Illumina HiSeq 2500. Molecular barcoding was employed in the preparation of TCR libraries, with unique molecular identifiers being used to normalize TCRbeta repertoire quantification. In TCRdb, the public reads were trimmed at Q25 with fastp and aligned with MiXCR, with productive beta chains retained. Merged by CDR3 protein, the rows form single entries marked with the most common genes and DNA. The table for this sample lists approximately 650,000 distinct CDR3 sequences; approximately 14% of them were counted only once. Clones ranked in the top ten supply 0.79% of the sample. Reading the label with the study, this specimen's treatment or condition is: allogeneic hematopoietic cell transplantation with graft depleted of TCRalphabeta T cells and CD19 B cells. TCRalphabeta/CD19-depleted allogeneic hematopoietic cell grafts were given to the transplant recipients, all of whom were children.

The clonotype was recovered from a girl aged 2 to 10 with congenital amegakaryocytic thrombocytopenia, due to receive a stem cell transplant. The sequencing used PBMCs, collected before TCRalphabeta/CD19-depleted stem cell transplant. The chain uses TRBV7-9 and TRBJ2-5; the D gene is not confidently resolved. The CDR3 here reads CASSFGQTQETQYF. The DNA sequence is given as TGTGCCAGCAGCTTCGGGCAGACGCAAGAGACCCAGTACTTC.